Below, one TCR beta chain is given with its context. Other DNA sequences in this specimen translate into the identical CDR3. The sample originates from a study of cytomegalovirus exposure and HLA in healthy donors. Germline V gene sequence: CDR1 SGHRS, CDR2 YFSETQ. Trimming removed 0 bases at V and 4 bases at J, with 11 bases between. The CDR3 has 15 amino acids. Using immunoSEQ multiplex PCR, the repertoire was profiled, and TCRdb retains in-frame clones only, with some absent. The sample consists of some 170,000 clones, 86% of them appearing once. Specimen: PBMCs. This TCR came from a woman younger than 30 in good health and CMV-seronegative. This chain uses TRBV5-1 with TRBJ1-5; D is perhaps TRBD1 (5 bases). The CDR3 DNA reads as TGCGCCAGCAGCTTGGAAGGGGTGGGAAATCAGCCCCAGCATTTT. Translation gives CASSLEGVGNQPQHF. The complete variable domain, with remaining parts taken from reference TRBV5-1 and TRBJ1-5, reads KAGVTQTPRYLIKTRGQQVTLSCSPISGHRSVSWYQQTPGQGLQFLFEYFSETQRNKGNFPGRFSGRQFSNSRSEMNVSTLELGDSALYLCASSLEGVGNQPQHFGDGTRLSIL.